The sequence of this T cell receptor (beta chain) was determined in a study of a mutant IDH1 vaccine in newly diagnosed glioma. Study background: Radiotherapy, temozolomide, or both had been given previously, and both were given to most.

Comment on this clone: Its antigen is as yet unknown.

Profiled with immunoSEQ multiplex PCR; TCRdb holds only in-frame clones, not every one. The data hold fewer than 35,000 clones, with more than 65% observed a single time. CDR3 length: 13 amino acids. V was cut by 0 bases and J by 13 bases, with 16 bases left in between. The germline gives CDR1 SGHRS, CDR2 YFSETQ. Time point reported: week 35, safety follow-up. Doses consisted of 300 ug of mutant IDH1 20-mer peptide each, paired with topical imiquimod. The sequencing used PBMCs, collected from a glioma patient whose treatment included an IDH1 peptide vaccine. The rearrangement joins TRBV5-1 to TRBJ1-1; D is possibly TRBD1 (6 bases). This clonotype was sampled from a man between 45 and 60 years old with glioma. CDR3 amino acids: CASSLDRELEVFF. CDR3 nucleotide sequence: TGCGCCAGCAGCTTGGACAGGGAACTCGAGGTTTTCTTT.